Listed below are T cell receptor beta chains from one sample, sequenced in a study of cytomegalovirus exposure and HLA in healthy donors. Clones were sequenced by immunoSEQ multiplex PCR, and TCRdb holds only the in-frame ones, with some missing. The data contain 110,000 to 150,000 clones, approximately 70% of them singletons. Input material: PBMCs. Receptors originate from a woman between 25 and 40 years old in good health and CMV-seronegative. Each CDR3 is given with its conserved first and last residue. The D gene is left open where the match is weak. Clone size is shown for a subset of rows, as once, few, many or a class of expanded clone.

V,D,J,size,CDR3,DNA
TRBV7-3,TRBD2,TRBJ2-1,NA,CASSLKLAGDNEQFF,TGTGCCAGCAGCTTAAAGCTAGCGGGGGACAATGAGCAGTTCTTC
TRBV6-1,NA,TRBJ1-5,few,CASSLQGRTPQHF,TGTGCCAGCAGTTTACAGGGCAGGACGCCCCAGCATTTT
TRBV19,TRBD1,TRBJ2-2,few,CASSIRGHTGELFF,TGTGCCAGTAGTATCAGGGGGCACACCGGGGAGCTGTTTTTT
TRBV18,TRBD1,TRBJ2-5,NA,CASSNQGVYQETQYF,TGTGCCAGCTCAAATCAGGGGGTTTACCAAGAGACCCAGTACTTC
TRBV9,TRBD1,TRBJ2-2,NA,CASMGGGQGTGELFF,TGTGCCAGCATGGGAGGGGGACAGGGGACCGGGGAGCTGTTTTTT
TRBV6-6,TRBD2,TRBJ2-1,medium-sized,CASGLAGPYNEQFF,TGTGCCAGCGGACTAGCGGGGCCTTACAATGAGCAGTTCTTC
TRBV5-1,NA,TRBJ2-2,NA,CASSLIYRGAVF,TGCGCCAGCAGCTTAATTTACCGGGGAGCTGTTTTT
TRBV28,NA,TRBJ1-4,NA,CASSLGAGGKLFF,TGTGCCAGCAGTTTGGGTGCGGGGGGAAAACTGTTTTTT
TRBV2,TRBD2,TRBJ2-1,NA,CASSKTSVPPEQFF,TGTGCCAGCAGTAAGACTAGCGTACCTCCAGAGCAGTTCTTC
TRBV5-1,TRBD1,TRBJ2-5,NA,CASREGTGSSETQYF,TGCGCCAGCAGAGAAGGGACAGGGAGTTCAGAGACCCAGTACTTC
TRBV9,NA,TRBJ2-1,NA,CASSVSGVTYNEQFF,TGTGCCAGCAGCGTATCGGGGGTGACCTACAATGAGCAGTTCTTC
TRBV7-9,TRBD2,TRBJ2-1,NA,CASSLVGTGGSSYNEQFF,TGTGCCAGCAGCTTAGTGGGGACTGGCGGGAGCTCCTACAATGAGCAGTTCTTC
TRBV2,TRBD2,TRBJ2-5,few,CASNVLAEGTQYF,TGTGCCAGCAACGTACTAGCGGAGGGGACCCAGTACTTC
TRBV11-2,NA,TRBJ1-4,NA,CASTGRRDINEKLFF,TGTGCCAGCACCGGTCGCCGGGACATAAATGAAAAACTGTTTTTT
TRBV19,NA,TRBJ1-5,once,CASTTSGDSNQPQHF,TGTGCCAGTACAACGTCGGGGGATAGCAATCAGCCCCAGCATTTT
TRBV12-5,TRBD1,TRBJ2-1,NA,CASGSGQGTSVGNEQFF,TGTGCTAGTGGTTCGGGACAGGGGACGTCAGTAGGCAATGAGCAGTTCTTC
TRBV6-6,NA,TRBJ2-1,NA,CATQTDSYNEQFF,TGTGCCACCCAGACAGACTCCTACAATGAGCAGTTCTTC
TRBV7-9,NA,TRBJ1-1,NA,CASSLALAVNTEAFF,TGTGCCAGCAGCTTAGCGCTGGCAGTAAACACTGAAGCTTTCTTT
TRBV7-2,NA,TRBJ1-1,NA,CASSLTPRMNTEAFF,TGTGCCAGCAGCTTAACGCCGCGGATGAACACTGAAGCTTTCTTT
TRBV5-1,TRBD2,TRBJ2-3,NA,CASSSSGTGEDTQYF,TGCGCCAGCAGCTCCAGCGGGACGGGGGAGGATACGCAGTATTTT
TRBV6-1,NA,TRBJ2-2,NA,CASSFDSFSGELFF,TGTGCCAGCAGCTTCGACAGTTTCAGCGGGGAGCTGTTTTTT
TRBV5-6,TRBD1,TRBJ2-5,NA,CASSFGQGSAQYF,TGTGCCAGCAGCTTCGGACAGGGAAGTGCCCAGTACTTC
TRBV6-1,NA,TRBJ2-1,NA,CASRLLSASYNEQFF,TGTGCCAGCAGGCTACTTAGCGCCTCCTACAATGAGCAGTTCTTC
TRBV9,NA,TRBJ2-1,NA,CASSVGQQATDNEQFF,TGTGCCAGCAGCGTAGGTCAGCAGGCTACTGACAATGAGCAGTTCTTC
TRBV6-1,NA,TRBJ1-1,NA,CASSDGETEAFF,TGTGCCAGCAGTGACGGGGAAACTGAAGCTTTCTTT
TRBV2,NA,TRBJ2-1,NA,CASSDRENSYNEQFF,TGTGCCAGCAGTGACCGGGAGAACTCCTACAATGAGCAGTTCTTC
TRBV5-1,TRBD1,TRBJ1-6,NA,CASSPIGTGVSPLHF,TGCGCCAGCAGCCCCATAGGGACAGGGGTTTCACCCCTCCACTTT
TRBV5-1,TRBD1,TRBJ1-5,NA,CASSLTGDDQPQHF,TGCGCCAGCAGCTTAACAGGGGATGATCAGCCCCAGCATTTT
TRBV6-5,TRBD2,TRBJ2-5,NA,CASSSLATSETQYF,TGTGCCAGCAGTTCACTAGCGACATCCGAGACCCAGTACTTC
TRBV5-1,TRBD1,TRBJ2-2,NA,CASSPRAGGDTGELFF,TGCGCCAGCAGCCCGCGGGCAGGGGGCGACACCGGGGAGCTGTTTTTT
TRBV30,TRBD1,TRBJ1-3,NA,CAWSEGARNTIYF,TGTGCCTGGAGTGAGGGGGCGAGGAACACCATATATTTT
TRBV11-2,TRBD2,TRBJ2-5,NA,CASSRGLAGGKETQYF,TGTGCCAGCAGCCGAGGACTAGCGGGAGGGAAAGAGACCCAGTACTTC
TRBV5-1,TRBD1,TRBJ2-3,NA,CASRQGARTDTQYF,TGCGCCAGCAGACAGGGGGCGCGCACAGATACGCAGTATTTT
TRBV7-9,TRBD1,TRBJ2-1,NA,CASSYRQGRSNEQFF,TGTGCCAGCAGCTACCGACAGGGAAGGAGCAATGAGCAGTTCTTC
TRBV5-1,TRBD1,TRBJ1-2,NA,CASSSLGQGNYGYTF,TGCGCCAGCAGCTCTCTCGGACAGGGCAACTATGGCTACACCTTC
TRBV28,TRBD2,TRBJ2-7,NA,CASSLLGGGSYEQYF,TGTGCCAGCAGCCTATTGGGGGGGGGAAGCTACGAGCAGTACTTC
TRBV5-6,NA,TRBJ1-2,NA,CASSLDTNYGYTF,TGTGCCAGCAGCTTGGACACCAACTATGGCTACACCTTC
TRBV6-1,TRBD1,TRBJ1-5,few,CASSDRDREQPQHF,TGTGCCAGCTCTGACAGGGACCGAGAGCAGCCCCAGCATTTT
TRBV30,NA,TRBJ2-2,NA,CAWSYTGSNTGELFF,TGTGCCTGGAGTTATACAGGGAGCAACACCGGGGAGCTGTTTTTT
TRBV9,TRBD1,TRBJ2-1,NA,CASSLTVGTGPNEQFF,TGTGCCAGCAGCCTCACGGTAGGGACAGGGCCCAATGAGCAGTTCTTC
TRBV19,TRBD1,TRBJ1-1,NA,CASSTRDRDTEAFF,TGTGCCAGTAGTACCAGAGACAGGGACACTGAAGCTTTCTTT
TRBV5-1,NA,TRBJ2-3,NA,CASSQGAGTDTQYF,TGCGCCAGCAGCCAGGGCGCGGGCACAGATACGCAGTATTTT
TRBV19,NA,TRBJ2-3,few,CASSIDPRTDTQYF,TGTGCCAGTAGTATAGATCCACGGACAGATACGCAGTATTTT